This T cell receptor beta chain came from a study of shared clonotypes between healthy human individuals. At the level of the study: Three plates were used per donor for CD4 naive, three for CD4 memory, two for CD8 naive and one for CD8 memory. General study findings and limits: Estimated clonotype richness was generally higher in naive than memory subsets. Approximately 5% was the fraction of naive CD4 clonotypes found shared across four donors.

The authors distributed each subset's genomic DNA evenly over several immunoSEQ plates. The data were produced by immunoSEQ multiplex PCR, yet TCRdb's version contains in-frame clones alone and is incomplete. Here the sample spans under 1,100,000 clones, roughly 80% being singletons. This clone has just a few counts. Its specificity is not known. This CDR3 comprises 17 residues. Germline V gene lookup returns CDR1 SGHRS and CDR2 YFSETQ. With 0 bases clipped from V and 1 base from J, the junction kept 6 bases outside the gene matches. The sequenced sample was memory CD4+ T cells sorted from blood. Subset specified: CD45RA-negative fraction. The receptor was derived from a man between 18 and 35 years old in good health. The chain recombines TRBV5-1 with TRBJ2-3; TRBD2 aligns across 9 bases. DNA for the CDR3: TGCGCCAGCAGCTTGGTCGGAGCGGGAGGCGGCACAGATACGCAGTATTTT. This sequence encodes CASSLVGAGGGTDTQYF.